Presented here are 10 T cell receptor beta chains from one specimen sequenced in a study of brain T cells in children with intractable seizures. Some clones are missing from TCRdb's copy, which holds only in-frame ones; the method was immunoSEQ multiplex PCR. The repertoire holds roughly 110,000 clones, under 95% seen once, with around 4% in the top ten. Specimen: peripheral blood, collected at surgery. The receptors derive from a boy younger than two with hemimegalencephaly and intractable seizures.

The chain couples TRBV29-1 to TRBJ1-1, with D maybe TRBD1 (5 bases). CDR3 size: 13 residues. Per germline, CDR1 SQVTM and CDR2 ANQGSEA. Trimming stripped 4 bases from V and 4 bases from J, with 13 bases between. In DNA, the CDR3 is TGCAGCGTTGGGGTCGGAAGGGGCACTGAAGCTTTCTTT. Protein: CSVGVGRGTEAFF.

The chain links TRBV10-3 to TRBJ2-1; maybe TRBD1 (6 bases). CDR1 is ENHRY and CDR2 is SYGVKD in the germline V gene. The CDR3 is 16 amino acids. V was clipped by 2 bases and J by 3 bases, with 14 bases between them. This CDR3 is CAISESRDINYNEQFF. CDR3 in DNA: TGTGCCATCAGTGAGAGCCGGGACATTAACTACAATGAGCAGTTCTTC.

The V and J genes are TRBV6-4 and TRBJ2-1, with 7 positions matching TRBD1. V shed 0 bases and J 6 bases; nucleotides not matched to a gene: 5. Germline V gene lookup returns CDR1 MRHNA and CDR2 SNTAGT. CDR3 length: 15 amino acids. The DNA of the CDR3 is TGTGCCAGCAGTGACTCCACAGGGGATGTCAATGAGCAGTTCTTC. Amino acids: CASSDSTGDVNEQFF.

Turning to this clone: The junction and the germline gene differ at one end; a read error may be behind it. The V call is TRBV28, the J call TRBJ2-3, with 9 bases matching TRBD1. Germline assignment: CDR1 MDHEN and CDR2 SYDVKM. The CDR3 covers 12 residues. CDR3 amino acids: CASSAWDRAPDF. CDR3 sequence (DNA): TGTGCCAGCAGTGCTTGGGACAGGGCGCCTGATTTT. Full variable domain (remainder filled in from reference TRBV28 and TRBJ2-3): DVKVTQSSRYLVKRTGEKVFLECVQDMDHENMFWYRQDPGLGLRLIYFSYDVKMKEKGDIPEGYSVSREKKERFSLILESASTNQTSMYLCASSAWDRAPDFGPGTRLTVL.

The DNA of the CDR3 is TGTGCCAGCAGTAACTGGGGAGCGGGAGGAATTCAGTACTTC. This translates into CASSNWGAGGIQYF. The chain employs TRBV6-2 or TRBV6-3 and TRBJ2-4; 9 bases are shared with TRBD2. The CDR3 loop spans 14 amino acids. The junction had 9 bases not matched to a gene; V was cut back by 5 bases and J by 10 bases. Germline V gene data show CDR1 as MNHEY and CDR2 as SVGEGT.

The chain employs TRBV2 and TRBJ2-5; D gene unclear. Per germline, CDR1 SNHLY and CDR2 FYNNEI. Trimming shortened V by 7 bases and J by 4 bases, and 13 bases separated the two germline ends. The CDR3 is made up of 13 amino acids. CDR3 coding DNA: TGTGCCAGCACCCATTTGGGCGGAGAGACCCAGTACTTC. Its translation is CASTHLGGETQYF.

The CDR3 sequence: CASSAHLNTEAFF. The CDR3 DNA reads TGTGCCAGCAGCGCCCACCTCAACACTGAAGCTTTCTTT. The chain carries TRBV9 and TRBJ1-1; D not certain. This CDR3 contains 13 residues. Germline CDR1 is SGDLS and CDR2 is YYNGEE. V lost 3 bases and J 2 bases, leaving 8 bases between the germline ends.

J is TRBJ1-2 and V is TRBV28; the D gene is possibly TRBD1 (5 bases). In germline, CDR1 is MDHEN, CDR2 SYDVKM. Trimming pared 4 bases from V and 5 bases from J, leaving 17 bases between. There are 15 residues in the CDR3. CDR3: CASSSQSGGGYGYTF. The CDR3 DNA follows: TGTGCCAGCAGTTCACAAAGCGGGGGGGGATATGGCTACACCTTC.

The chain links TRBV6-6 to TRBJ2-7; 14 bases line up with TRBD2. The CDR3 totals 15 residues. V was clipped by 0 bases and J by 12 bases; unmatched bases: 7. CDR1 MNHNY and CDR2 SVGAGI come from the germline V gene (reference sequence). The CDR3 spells CASSYSGTSGSSRYF. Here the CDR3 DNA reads TGTGCCAGCAGTTACTCCGGGACTAGCGGGAGTTCGCGGTACTTC.

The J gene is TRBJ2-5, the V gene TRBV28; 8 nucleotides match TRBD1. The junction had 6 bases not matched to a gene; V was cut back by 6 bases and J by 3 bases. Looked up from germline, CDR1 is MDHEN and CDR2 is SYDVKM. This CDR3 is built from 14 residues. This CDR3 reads CASRQGGTEETQYF. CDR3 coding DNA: TGTGCCAGCAGACAGGGGGGAACGGAAGAGACCCAGTACTTC.